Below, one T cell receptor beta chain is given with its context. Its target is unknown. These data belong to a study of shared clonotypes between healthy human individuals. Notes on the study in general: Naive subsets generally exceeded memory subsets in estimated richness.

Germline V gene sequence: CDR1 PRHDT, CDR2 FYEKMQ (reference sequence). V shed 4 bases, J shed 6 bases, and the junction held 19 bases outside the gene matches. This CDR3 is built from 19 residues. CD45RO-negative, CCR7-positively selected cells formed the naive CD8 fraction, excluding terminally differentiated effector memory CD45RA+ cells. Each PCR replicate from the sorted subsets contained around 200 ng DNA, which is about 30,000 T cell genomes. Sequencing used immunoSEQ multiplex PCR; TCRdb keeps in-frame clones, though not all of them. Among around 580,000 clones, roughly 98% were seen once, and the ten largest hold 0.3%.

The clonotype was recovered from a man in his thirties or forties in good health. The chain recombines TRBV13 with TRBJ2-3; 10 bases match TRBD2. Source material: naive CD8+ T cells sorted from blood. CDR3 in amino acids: CASSSALSELAGRVDTQYF. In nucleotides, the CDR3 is TGTGCCAGCAGCTCCGCCCTTTCCGAACTAGCGGGACGAGTTGATACGCAGTATTTT.